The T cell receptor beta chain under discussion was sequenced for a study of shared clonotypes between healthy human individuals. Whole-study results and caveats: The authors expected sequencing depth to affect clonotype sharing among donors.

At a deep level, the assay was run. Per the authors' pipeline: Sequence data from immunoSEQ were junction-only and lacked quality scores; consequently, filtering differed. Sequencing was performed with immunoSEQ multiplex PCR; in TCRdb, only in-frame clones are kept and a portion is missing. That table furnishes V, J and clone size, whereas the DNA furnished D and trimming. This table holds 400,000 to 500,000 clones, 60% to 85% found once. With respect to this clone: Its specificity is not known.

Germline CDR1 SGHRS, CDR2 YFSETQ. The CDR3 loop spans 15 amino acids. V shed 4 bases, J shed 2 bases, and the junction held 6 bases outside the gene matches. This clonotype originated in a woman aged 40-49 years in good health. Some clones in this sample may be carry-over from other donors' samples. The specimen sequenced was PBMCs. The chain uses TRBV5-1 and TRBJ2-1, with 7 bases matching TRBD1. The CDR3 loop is CASSLGTAPYNEQFF. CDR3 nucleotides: TGCGCCAGCAGCCTCGGGACAGCCCCCTACAATGAGCAGTTCTTC.